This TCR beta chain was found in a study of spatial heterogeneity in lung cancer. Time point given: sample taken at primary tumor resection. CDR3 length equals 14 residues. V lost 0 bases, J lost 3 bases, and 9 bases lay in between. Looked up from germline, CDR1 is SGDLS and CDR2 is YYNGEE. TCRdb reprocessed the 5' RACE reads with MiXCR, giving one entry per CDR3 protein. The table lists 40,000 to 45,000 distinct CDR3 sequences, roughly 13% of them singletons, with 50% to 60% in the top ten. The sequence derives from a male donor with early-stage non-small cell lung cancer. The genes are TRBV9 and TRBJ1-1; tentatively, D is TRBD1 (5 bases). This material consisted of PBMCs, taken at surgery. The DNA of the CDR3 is TGTGCCAGCAGCGTAGAGGGGAGAGACACTGAAGCTTTCTTT. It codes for CASSVEGRDTEAFF.